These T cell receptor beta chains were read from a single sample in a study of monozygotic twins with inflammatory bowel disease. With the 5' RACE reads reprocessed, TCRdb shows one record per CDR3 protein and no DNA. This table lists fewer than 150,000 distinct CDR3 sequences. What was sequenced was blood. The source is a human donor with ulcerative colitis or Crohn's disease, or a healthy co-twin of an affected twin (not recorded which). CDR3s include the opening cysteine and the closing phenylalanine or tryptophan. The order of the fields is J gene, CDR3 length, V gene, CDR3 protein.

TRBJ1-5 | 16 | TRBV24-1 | CATSDATTGRYQPQHF
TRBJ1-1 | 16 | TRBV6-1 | CASSTHSSGEHTEAFF
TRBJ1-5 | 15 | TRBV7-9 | CASSGVGDGNQPQHF
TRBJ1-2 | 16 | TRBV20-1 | CSARDPLGQPTYGYTF
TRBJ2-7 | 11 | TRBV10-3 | CAISESGEQYF
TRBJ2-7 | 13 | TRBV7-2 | CASSSGPRYEQYF
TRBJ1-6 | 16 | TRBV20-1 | CSASPATGSYNSPLHF
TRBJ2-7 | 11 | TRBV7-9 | CASSLTDEQYF
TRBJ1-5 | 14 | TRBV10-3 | CAISEGGSIQPQHF
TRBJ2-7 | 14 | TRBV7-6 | CASSWRQEVYEQYF
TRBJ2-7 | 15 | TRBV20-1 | CSARVLKTEYYEQYF
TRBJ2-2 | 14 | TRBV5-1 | CASRDRGGPGELFF
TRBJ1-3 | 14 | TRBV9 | CASSATGGGNTIYF
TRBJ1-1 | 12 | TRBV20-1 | CSASGGNTEAFF
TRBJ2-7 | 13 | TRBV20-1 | CSARDPGTYEQYF
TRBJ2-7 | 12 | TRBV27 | CASSLQGGEQYF
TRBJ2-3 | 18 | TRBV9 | CASSVASNSGGLTDTQYF
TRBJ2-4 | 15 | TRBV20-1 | CSARDQKGGPALQYF
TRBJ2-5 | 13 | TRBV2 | CASSTYKKETQYF
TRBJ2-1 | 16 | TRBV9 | CASSVLPEGAYNEQFF
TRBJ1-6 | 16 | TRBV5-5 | CASSLVPAGYGSPLHF
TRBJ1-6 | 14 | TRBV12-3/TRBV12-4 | CASSFDRYNSPLHF
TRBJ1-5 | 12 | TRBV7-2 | CASSHTVEPQHF
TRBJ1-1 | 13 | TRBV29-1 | CSVGDSWGTEAFF
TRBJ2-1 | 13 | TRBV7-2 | CASIPRLDNEQFF
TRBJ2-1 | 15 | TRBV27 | CASIDPTGGAYEQFF
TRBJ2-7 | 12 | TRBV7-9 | CASSLLEREQYF
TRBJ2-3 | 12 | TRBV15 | CATSSRSDTQYF
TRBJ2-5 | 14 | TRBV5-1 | CARSLTPRGSAQYF